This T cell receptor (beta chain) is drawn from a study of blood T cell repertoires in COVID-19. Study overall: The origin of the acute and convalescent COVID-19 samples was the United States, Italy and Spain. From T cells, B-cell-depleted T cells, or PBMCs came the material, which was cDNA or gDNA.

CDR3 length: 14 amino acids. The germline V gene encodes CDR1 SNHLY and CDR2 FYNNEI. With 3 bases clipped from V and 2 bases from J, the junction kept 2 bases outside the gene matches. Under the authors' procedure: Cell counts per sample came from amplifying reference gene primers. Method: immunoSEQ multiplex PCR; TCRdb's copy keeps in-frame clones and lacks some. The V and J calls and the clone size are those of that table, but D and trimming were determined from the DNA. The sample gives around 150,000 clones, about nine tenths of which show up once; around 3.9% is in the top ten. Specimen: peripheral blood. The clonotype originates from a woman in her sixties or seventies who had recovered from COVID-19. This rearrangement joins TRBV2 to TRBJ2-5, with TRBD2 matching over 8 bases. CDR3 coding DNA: TGTGCCAGCAGTGAGGTAGCGGGGCAAGAGACCCAGTACTTC. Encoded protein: CASSEVAGQETQYF.